This T cell receptor beta chain stems from a study of blood T cell repertoires in COVID-19 (TCRdb year 2020). The study in broad terms: Samples covering the acute and convalescent phases of COVID-19 were provided by collaborators in the United States, Italy and Spain. The sample metadata nearly always contained a de-identified subject ID, COVID-19 status, age in years and sex. The dataset comprised deeply sampled blood TCRbeta repertoires from subjects exposed to, actively infected with, or recovered from COVID-19. Samples came from the ongoing ImmuneRACE study (first 160 participants) plus 1,254 subjects from 6 global collaborators. The repertoires were released in a freely available public database intended as a resource for research on the immune response to SARS-CoV-2. Where available, HLA class I and class II types were obtained from metadata supplied by the sample provider rather than from assay-based typing. The material from the prospective study consisted of cDNA or gDNA derived from T cells, B-cell-depleted T cells, or PBMCs.

Its CDR3 holds 15 amino acids, cysteine through phenylalanine. Only the CDR3 DNA stays, 45 bases, in frame from base 1. CDR1 SGHRS and CDR2 YFSETQ were looked up in the germline V gene. V loses 0 bases at its end and J loses 3 bases; junction bases beyond the gene matches: 2. The table lists this clone with a count of one. What antigen it recognizes has not been identified. Qualities for individual bases were not recorded, and no much larger clone is one base off. Collaborating institutions collected whole blood in K2EDTA tubes following their own protocols. Collaborator samples were shipped for TCRbeta analysis as frozen whole blood, isolated PBMCs, or DNA extracted from either sample type. Beyond this particular receptor, the publication reports: The quantity of clinical and demographic metadata differed by source and by participant and was supplied without curation.

TCRbeta CDR3 regions were amplified from genomic DNA by means of the immunoSEQ Assay, a bias-controlled multiplex PCR. Per the original workflow: The number of nucleated cells in each sample was estimated by amplification of reference gene primers within the assay. To quantify the absolute abundance of each unique TCRbeta CDR3 rearrangement, sequence reads were collapsed and filtered. For each sample, productive Simpson clonality was calculated as the square root of Simpson's diversity index across productive rearrangements. Entries here come from immuneACCESS through TCRdb and include only in-frame sequences with V and J called. Some clones fail to appear in such tables; in the studies checked, an unresolved V gene covers under half of the shortfall, and the cause of the remainder is unknown. That table furnishes V, J and clone size, whereas the DNA furnished D and trimming. This sample lists roughly 200,000 clones; 70% to 80% were detected once. The ten largest make up roughly 8.6% of the sample.

The V and J segments used are TRBV5-1 and TRBJ2-2; TRBD1 agrees with 7 junctional bases. Sequenced sample: peripheral blood. The clonotype originates from a woman between 45 and 65 years old with active or convalescent COVID-19. Here the CDR3 is given as CASSLDRGDTGELFF. In nucleotide form, the sequence is TGCGCCAGCAGCTTGGACAGGGGCGACACCGGGGAGCTGTTTTTT. Beyond the CDR3, the reference TRBV5-1 and TRBJ2-2 genes provide the residues; the full variable domain reads: KAGVTQTPRYLIKTRGQQVTLSCSPISGHRSVSWYQQTPGQGLQFLFEYFSETQRNKGNFPGRFSGRQFSNSRSEMNVSTLELGDSALYLCASSLDRGDTGELFFGEGSRLTVL.